These 10 T cell receptor beta chains were all obtained from the same sample, sequenced in a study of T cell repertoires in cytomegalovirus infection. One entry per CDR3 protein results from TCRdb running MiXCR on the reads. The sample contains about 460,000 distinct CDR3 sequences, over 9% of which appear only once. The sample comprised PBMCs. The receptors here all came from a human donor in good health (CMV status not recorded). Some clones in this sample may be carry-over from other donors' samples.

This clonotype was picked up many times. This rearrangement joins TRBV7-9 to TRBJ2-2, with a tentative D call TRBD1 (6 bases). Trimming left V 5 bases short and J 6 bases short, with 7 bases between. Germline assignment: CDR1 SEHNR and CDR2 FQNEAQ (reference sequence). The CDR3 loop spans 12 amino acids. The DNA of the CDR3 is TGTGCCAGCAGCACAGGGTCCGGGGAGCTGTTTTTT. Translation: CASSTGSGELFF.

This clonotype was counted at least ten times. This chain links TRBV7-2 with TRBJ1-3; D is possibly TRBD1 (6 bases). This CDR3 comprises 16 residues. Germline V gene lookup returns CDR1 SGHTA and CDR2 FQGNSA. V was cut by 3 bases and J by 3 bases, with 15 bases left in between. CDR3 sequence reads: CASSFGGGGYGNTIYF. The CDR3 bases are TGTGCCAGCAGCTTTGGGGGGGGGGGCTATGGAAACACCATATATTTT. The complete variable domain, with remaining parts taken from reference TRBV7-2 and TRBJ1-3, reads GAGVSQSPSNKVTEKGKDVELRCDPISGHTALYWYRQSLGQGLEFLIYFQGNSAPDKSGLPSDRFSAERTGGSVSTLTIQRTQQEDSAVYLCASSFGGGGYGNTIYFGEGSWLTVV.

This clonotype was seen repeatedly, ten times or more. The chain's CDR3 is CASSSYRGYEQFF. The CDR3 bases are TGTGCCAGCAGCTCCTATCGGGGGTACGAGCAGTTCTTC. The rearrangement links TRBV7-2 to TRBJ2-1; TRBD2 might be the D (6 bases). The CDR3 is 13 residues long. Germline-derived CDR1 and CDR2 are SGHTA and FQGNSA. V dropped 4 bases and J dropped 10 bases, with 14 bases sitting between them. Looking up the rest from reference TRBV7-2 and TRBJ2-1 gives the full variable domain: GAGVSQSPSNKVTEKGKDVELRCDPISGHTALYWYRQSLGQGLEFLIYFQGNSAPDKSGLPSDRFSAERTGGSVSTLTIQRTQQEDSAVYLCASSSYRGYEQFFGPGTRLTVL.

This clonotype has ten or more counts. The chain employs TRBV7-9 and TRBJ2-7; D is uncertain. CDR3 length: 11 residues. Between the trimmed V and J ends, which lost 2 bases and 7 bases, there was a span of 6 bases. Germline CDR1 reads SEHNR; CDR2 reads FQNEAQ (reference sequence). CDR3 in amino acids: CASSLNHEQYF. DNA for the CDR3: TGTGCCAGCAGCTTAAACCATGAGCAGTACTTC. Supplemented by reference TRBV7-9 and TRBJ2-7, the full variable domain reads DTGVSQNPRHKITKRGQNVTFRCDPISEHNRLYWYRQTLGQGPEFLTYFQNEAQLEKSRLLSDRFSAERPKGSFSTLEIQRTEQGDSAMYLCASSLNHEQYFGPGTRLTVT.

This clonotype was counted only a few times. DNA of the CDR3: TGTGCCAGCAGTTCGCGACGGGGGAAAGAGACCCAGTACTTC. Its translation: CASSSRRGKETQYF. The V call is TRBV12-3 or TRBV12-4, the J call TRBJ2-5, with TRBD2 as a possible D gene (6 bases). Trimming took off 4 bases at V and 3 bases at J, with 12 bases between the two ends. The CDR3 has 14 amino acids.

This clonotype came up many times. The chain is built from TRBV7-2 and TRBJ2-7, with TRBD1 identical over 9 bases. The junction had 9 bases not matched to a gene; V was cut back by 5 bases and J by 4 bases. This CDR3 is 15 amino acids long. Looked up from germline, CDR1 is SGHTA and CDR2 is FQGNSA. The CDR3 DNA reads TGTGCCAGCAGCCTATCCGGGACAGGGATGTACGAGCAGTACTTC. Translation: CASSLSGTGMYEQYF.

The V gene is TRBV12-3 or TRBV12-4, the J gene TRBJ1-4, with D tentatively TRBD1 (6 bases). Deletions cut 6 bases from V and 7 bases from J, with 12 bases between. The CDR3 has 13 amino acids. CDR3: CASSSWTAEKLFF. In DNA form, the CDR3 reads TGTGCCAGCAGCTCTTGGACAGCTGAAAAACTGTTTTTT.

The sample holds many counts of this clonotype. The chain links TRBV7-6 to TRBJ2-2, with 10 positions matching TRBD1. Trimming at V came to 5 bases and at J to 3 bases, leaving 3 bases not matched to a gene. CDR3 length: 15 residues. CDR1 is SGHVS, CDR2 FNYEAQ, per germline. CDR3 region: CASSHGQGDTGELFF. The CDR3 nucleotides are TGTGCCAGCAGCCACGGACAGGGGGACACCGGGGAGCTGTTTTTT.

This clonotype was found a few times. This rearrangement joins TRBV10-3 to TRBJ2-7, with 7 bases that match TRBD1. The CDR3 spans 15 residues. The germline V gene has CDR1 ENHRY and CDR2 SYGVKD. V lost 0 bases to trimming and J lost 3 bases; unmatched junction nucleotides: 5. The DNA for the CDR3 is TGTGCCATCAGTGAGTCAGAACAGGGGAACTACGAGCAGTACTTC. Translated: CAISESEQGNYEQYF.

This clonotype was seen ten or more times. This chain links TRBV10-3 with TRBJ1-6; 9 bases line up with TRBD1. V trimming: 6 bases; J trimming: 8 bases; junction bases outside the gene matches: 5. This CDR3 spans 14 amino acids. Per germline, CDR1 ENHRY and CDR2 SYGVKD. This chain's CDR3 is CAIRTGQGDSPLHF. In nucleotides, the CDR3 is TGTGCCATCAGGACGGGACAGGGAGATTCACCCCTCCACTTT.